This T cell receptor beta chain was profiled in a study of neurological immune-mediated disorders. Study-wide points: The absence of any CDR3 amino acid sequence shared by expanded clones across subjects suggests that repertoires were private in all groups. Patients with HTLV-1-associated myelopathy had the highest level of TCR clonal expansion, whereas patients with multiple sclerosis had the lowest level, falling beneath the level found in healthy controls.

This clonotype was detected only a few times. The target antigen is unknown. Time point meaning: longitudinal time-point 2. The cDNA was synthesized by means of template-switch 5'RACE, which was carried out with 10-nucleotide random UMIs. TCRdb used MiXCR to reprocess the 5' RACE reads, holding one entry per CDR3 protein. The sample lists roughly 98,000 distinct CDR3 sequences, approximately 13% occurring once. CDR3 length equals 16 residues. V was clipped by 5 bases and J by 0 bases; unmatched bases: 8. Germline CDR1 is MDHEN and CDR2 is SYDVKM. The chain is built from TRBV28 and TRBJ2-7, with 9 bases lining up with TRBD2. The clonotype comes from a female donor with HTLV-1-associated myelopathy (HAM/TSP). The source material was PBMCs. The CDR3 is CASSTVIAGASYEQYF. The DNA of the CDR3 is TGTGCCAGCAGTACTGTAATAGCGGGGGCCTCCTACGAGCAGTACTTC.